The 21 T cell receptor beta chains given below trace back to one sample, sequenced in a study of blood T cell repertoires in COVID-19. Assay: immunoSEQ multiplex PCR; the TCRdb copy retains only in-frame clones and omits some. The sample carries about 120,000 clones, over 75% recorded once. Specimen: peripheral blood. The receptors shown here come from an elderly woman with acute or convalescent COVID-19.

The rearrangement links TRBV11-2 to TRBJ1-1; TRBD1 agrees at 9 bases. Germline lookup yields CDR1 SGHAT and CDR2 FQNNGV. The CDR3 length is 16 residues. Unmatched junction bases numbered 7, after V lost 1 base and J lost 4 bases. The CDR3: CASSLGYGQGSTEAFF. DNA of the CDR3: TGTGCCAGCAGCTTAGGTTATGGACAGGGGAGCACTGAAGCTTTCTTT.

This chain connects TRBV10-2 to TRBJ2-7; D may be TRBD1 (5 bases). The CDR3 totals 14 residues. Germline CDR1 is WSHSY and CDR2 is SAAADI. Trimming shortened V by 2 bases and J by 2 bases, and 10 bases separated the two germline ends. The CDR3 DNA follows: TGCGCCAGCAGTGAGAACGTCAGGGCCTACGAGCAGTACTTC. This encodes CASSENVRAYEQYF.

The V call is TRBV7-3, the J call TRBJ2-1; the D is unclear. This CDR3 is built from 13 residues. Germline values: CDR1 SGHTA, CDR2 FQGTGA. The ends were cut back, 4 bases at V and 6 bases at J, with 10 bases in the middle. CDR3 DNA: TGTGCCAGCAGCTCAGGTAGTCGCAATGAGCAGTTCTTC. This translates into CASSSGSRNEQFF. Together with reference TRBV7-3 and TRBJ2-1, the CDR3 gives the full variable domain: GAGVSQTPSNKVTEKGKYVELRCDPISGHTALYWYRQSLGQGPEFLIYFQGTGAADDSGLPNDRFFAVRPEGSVSTLKIQRTERGDSAVYLCASSSGSRNEQFFGPGTRLTVL.

The rearrangement uses TRBV5-1 and TRBJ2-5, with 8 bases lining up with TRBD2. The J segment lost 5 bases and the V segment lost 0 bases, leaving 9 bases of the junction unmatched. Germline values: CDR1 SGHRS, CDR2 YFSETQ. This CDR3 comprises 16 residues. The CDR3 bases are TGCGCCAGCAGCTTGGCCGGCAGCGGGAGCGGGGAGACCCAGTACTTC. Amino acids: CASSLAGSGSGETQYF.

This clone was seen a single time. The chain combines TRBV28 with TRBJ1-2, with D uncertain. Between the trimmed V and J ends, which lost 7 bases and 8 bases, there was a span of 14 bases. Germline CDR1 MDHEN, CDR2 SYDVKM. The CDR3 is made up of 12 amino acids. The CDR3 protein is CASKTGQRGYTF. DNA of the CDR3: TGTGCCAGCAAAACCGGCCAGCGAGGCTACACCTTC.

CDR3 loop: CASSLWAPNTEAFF. CDR3 bases: TGTGCCAGCAGCTTGTGGGCTCCGAACACTGAAGCTTTCTTT. The V gene is TRBV13, the J gene TRBJ1-1, with D uncertain. The germline gives CDR1 PRHDT, CDR2 FYEKMQ (reference sequence). This CDR3 has 14 amino acids. Trimming removed 3 bases from V and 1 base from J, with 9 bases in between. Filled out from reference TRBV13 and TRBJ1-1, the complete variable domain reads AAGVIQSPRHLIKEKRETATLKCYPIPRHDTVYWYQQGPGQDPQFLISFYEKMQSDKGSIPDRFSAQQFSDYHSELNMSSLELGDSALYFCASSLWAPNTEAFFGQGTRLTVV.

The chain has TRBV6-5 and TRBJ1-6; D possibly corresponds to TRBD1 (6 bases). CDR1 MNHEY and CDR2 SVGAGI come from the germline V gene. V lost 7 bases and J 5 bases, leaving 12 bases between the germline ends. This CDR3 spans 14 amino acids. The CDR3 nucleotides read TGTGCCAGCACCCTTACAGGGAATAATTCACCCCTCCACTTT. Amino acid sequence: CASTLTGNNSPLHF.

V gene TRBV5-1 combines with J gene TRBJ2-3; possibly TRBD2 for D (5 bases). The V end lost 5 bases, the J end lost 0 bases, and 16 bases lay between the germline ends. The CDR3 loop spans 16 amino acids. Germline V gene lookup returns CDR1 SGHRS and CDR2 YFSETQ. The CDR3 is CASRVLGSVSTDTQYF. The DNA for the CDR3 is TGCGCCAGCAGAGTCCTGGGTAGCGTGAGCACAGATACGCAGTATTTT.

The rearrangement links TRBV3-1 (or the pseudogene TRBV3-2) to TRBJ1-5; D gene uncertain. Trimming stripped 1 base from V and 4 bases from J, with 5 bases between. The CDR3 is made up of 13 amino acids. CDR1 and CDR2 (germline): LGHDT, YNNKEL (reference sequence). In DNA form, the CDR3 reads TGTGCCAGCAGCCAAGCTCCTAATCAGCCCCAGCATTTT. This translates into CASSQAPNQPQHF.

The V and J genes are TRBV4-3 and TRBJ2-3; D might be TRBD2 (6 bases). This CDR3 comprises 16 residues. CDR1 is LGHNA and CDR2 is YSLEER in the germline V gene. V gave up 4 bases and J gave up 2 bases, with 16 bases separating them. The CDR3 reads CASSPGGLKSTDTQYF. The CDR3 DNA sequence: TGCGCCAGCAGCCCGGGCGGACTAAAATCCACAGATACGCAGTATTTT.

This clone was counted a few times. The chain carries TRBV9 and TRBJ1-6; D possibly corresponds to TRBD1 (6 bases). Trimming shortened V by 3 bases and J by 0 bases, and 13 bases separated the two germline ends. Germline lookup yields CDR1 SGDLS and CDR2 YYNGEE. The CDR3 is made up of 17 amino acids. The DNA of the CDR3 is TGTGCCAGCAGCGAGAAGGGACACAGCTCCTATAATTCACCCCTCCACTTT. Translating gives CASSEKGHSSYNSPLHF.

The rearrangement links TRBV7-6 to TRBJ2-5, with D possibly being TRBD1 (6 bases). The CDR3 runs to 14 residues. Germline CDR1 is SGHVS and CDR2 is FNYEAQ. V lost 5 bases to trimming and J lost 7 bases, with 17 bases between them. CDR3 protein: CASSPIYRERTQYF. In DNA, the CDR3 is TGTGCCAGCAGCCCGATATACAGGGAACGGACCCAGTACTTC.

The chain uses TRBV6-5 and TRBJ2-7; the D gene is possibly TRBD1 (7 bases). In germline, CDR1 is MNHEY, CDR2 SVGAGI. This CDR3 is 14 amino acids long. V dropped 6 bases and J dropped 0 bases, with 12 bases sitting between them. The CDR3 DNA follows: TGTGCCAGCAGAGGGGGCGGGGACTCCTACGAGCAGTACTTC. Translated: CASRGGGDSYEQYF.

The V call is TRBV6-5, the J call TRBJ1-1; D is uncertain. This CDR3 region has 14 residues. Germline CDR1 is MNHEY and CDR2 is SVGAGI. V was clipped by 6 bases and J by 4 bases, with 15 bases between them. The CDR3 nucleotides read TGTGCCAGCAGCCAAGGGAGCCGGGGCACTGAAGCTTTCTTT. The encoded protein is CASSQGSRGTEAFF.

The chain has TRBV4-1 and TRBJ1-2; possibly TRBD1 for D (6 bases). V was trimmed by 0 bases and J by 7 bases, leaving 15 bases between them. Germline V gene sequence: CDR1 MGHRA, CDR2 YSYEKL. The CDR3 covers 15 residues. CDR3 in amino acids: CASSQDHGGRSGYTF. The DNA for the CDR3 is TGCGCCAGCAGCCAAGATCATGGGGGCCGGAGTGGCTACACCTTC.

The chain recombines TRBV27 with TRBJ1-6; 9 nucleotides match TRBD1. Germline CDR1 MNHEY, CDR2 SMNVEV (reference sequence). This CDR3 is built from 14 residues. J gave up 9 bases and V 3 bases, and 3 bases lay outside the gene matches. The CDR3 here is CASSFGQGISPLHF. DNA of the CDR3: TGTGCCAGCAGTTTTGGACAGGGGATTTCACCCCTCCACTTT.

The rearrangement uses TRBV9 and TRBJ2-1; 9 bases match TRBD2. The CDR3 has 15 amino acids. The germline V gene has CDR1 SGDLS and CDR2 YYNGEE. J was trimmed by 7 bases and V by 0 bases; bases with no gene match: 5. The DNA of the CDR3 is TGTGCCAGCAGCGTAGATCTAGCGGGACATAATGAGCAGTTCTTC. This gives the protein CASSVDLAGHNEQFF.

The chain is built from TRBV27 and TRBJ2-5; weak D call: TRBD2 (7 bases). V was cut by 3 bases and J by 5 bases, with 19 bases left in between. The CDR3 runs 16 residues. The germline V gene has CDR1 MNHEY and CDR2 SMNVEV (reference sequence). CDR3 DNA sequence: TGTGCCAGCAGTTTTCGGGGTCGGGGGGCTCGTGAGACCCAGTACTTC. It translates to CASSFRGRGARETQYF.

This chain connects TRBV7-2 to TRBJ2-7; the D gene is possibly TRBD2 (6 bases). The CDR3 runs 16 residues. The V gene lost 2 bases and the J gene lost 3 bases, with 17 bases spanning the gap. Germline values: CDR1 SGHTA, CDR2 FQGNSA. The CDR3 loop is CASSLNGWDGGYEQYF. The DNA of the CDR3 is TGTGCCAGCAGCTTAAACGGGTGGGACGGGGGCTACGAGCAGTACTTC.

The rearrangement joins TRBV5-1 to TRBJ2-3, with a weak D call TRBD1 (6 bases). Between the trimmed V and J ends, which lost 3 bases and 3 bases, there was a span of 17 bases. Germline loops: CDR1 SGHRS, CDR2 YFSETQ. The CDR3 is 16 residues long. The CDR3 sequence is CASSSLQGQGTDTQYF. The CDR3 coding sequence is TGCGCCAGCAGCTCCCTCCAAGGCCAGGGGACAGATACGCAGTATTTT.

The chain uses TRBV28 and TRBJ1-4, with TRBD1 matching 7 bases. CDR3 length: 14 amino acids. V was pared by 5 bases and J by 5 bases, with 5 bases of the junction left unmatched. The germline V gene has CDR1 MDHEN and CDR2 SYDVKM. The CDR3 DNA reads TGTGCCAGCAGTGTGGGACAGCCGAATGAAAAACTGTTTTTT. The encoded protein is CASSVGQPNEKLFF.